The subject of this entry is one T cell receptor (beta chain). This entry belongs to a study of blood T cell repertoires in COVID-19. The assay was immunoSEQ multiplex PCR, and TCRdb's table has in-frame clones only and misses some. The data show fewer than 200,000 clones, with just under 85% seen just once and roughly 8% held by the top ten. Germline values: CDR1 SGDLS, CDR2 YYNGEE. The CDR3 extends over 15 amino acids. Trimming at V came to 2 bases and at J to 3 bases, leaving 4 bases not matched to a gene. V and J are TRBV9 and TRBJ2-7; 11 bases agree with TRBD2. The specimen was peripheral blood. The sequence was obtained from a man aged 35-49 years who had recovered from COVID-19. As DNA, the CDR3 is TGTGCCAGCAGCGTTACGGGACTAGCGGACTACGAGCAGTACTTC. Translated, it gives CASSVTGLADYEQYF.